This TCR beta chain was observed in a study of vaccination and CD4 T cells after COVID-19. Study in general: The cells were exposed to overlapping spike peptides originating from SARS-CoV-2, HCoV-NL63, HCoV-OC43 and HCoV-229E for stimulation.

The CDR3 runs 13 residues. Germline V gene data show CDR1 as LNHDA and CDR2 as SQIVND (reference sequence). V lost 5 bases to trimming and J lost 4 bases, with 9 bases between them. Worth noting for this clonotype: Its target is not known.

Cultured CD4+ T cell DNA underwent sequencing with the Oncomine TCR Beta short-read assay. Investigators isolated genomic DNA from cultured CD4+ T cells. A single record per CDR3 protein comes from TCRdb applying MiXCR to the PCR reads. The sample carries around 12,000 distinct CDR3 sequences, around 48% recorded once. General observations from the study: This study had few convalescent patients and no early post-infection samples.

Treatment defined: roughly ten-day PBMC culture with coronavirus spike peptide pools or control peptides (ViraFEST assay). Dates of PCR positivity, March to December 2020, preceded the US Alpha, Beta and Delta variants. Sequencing was carried out using CD4+ T cells from blood, cultured in vitro. V gene TRBV19 combines with J gene TRBJ1-5, with D possibly matching TRBD1 (6 bases). The clonotype comes from a human donor who had recovered from COVID-19. DNA of the CDR3: TGTGCCAGTAGTCACGACAGGAATCAGCCCCAGCATTTT. It translates to CASSHDRNQPQHF.